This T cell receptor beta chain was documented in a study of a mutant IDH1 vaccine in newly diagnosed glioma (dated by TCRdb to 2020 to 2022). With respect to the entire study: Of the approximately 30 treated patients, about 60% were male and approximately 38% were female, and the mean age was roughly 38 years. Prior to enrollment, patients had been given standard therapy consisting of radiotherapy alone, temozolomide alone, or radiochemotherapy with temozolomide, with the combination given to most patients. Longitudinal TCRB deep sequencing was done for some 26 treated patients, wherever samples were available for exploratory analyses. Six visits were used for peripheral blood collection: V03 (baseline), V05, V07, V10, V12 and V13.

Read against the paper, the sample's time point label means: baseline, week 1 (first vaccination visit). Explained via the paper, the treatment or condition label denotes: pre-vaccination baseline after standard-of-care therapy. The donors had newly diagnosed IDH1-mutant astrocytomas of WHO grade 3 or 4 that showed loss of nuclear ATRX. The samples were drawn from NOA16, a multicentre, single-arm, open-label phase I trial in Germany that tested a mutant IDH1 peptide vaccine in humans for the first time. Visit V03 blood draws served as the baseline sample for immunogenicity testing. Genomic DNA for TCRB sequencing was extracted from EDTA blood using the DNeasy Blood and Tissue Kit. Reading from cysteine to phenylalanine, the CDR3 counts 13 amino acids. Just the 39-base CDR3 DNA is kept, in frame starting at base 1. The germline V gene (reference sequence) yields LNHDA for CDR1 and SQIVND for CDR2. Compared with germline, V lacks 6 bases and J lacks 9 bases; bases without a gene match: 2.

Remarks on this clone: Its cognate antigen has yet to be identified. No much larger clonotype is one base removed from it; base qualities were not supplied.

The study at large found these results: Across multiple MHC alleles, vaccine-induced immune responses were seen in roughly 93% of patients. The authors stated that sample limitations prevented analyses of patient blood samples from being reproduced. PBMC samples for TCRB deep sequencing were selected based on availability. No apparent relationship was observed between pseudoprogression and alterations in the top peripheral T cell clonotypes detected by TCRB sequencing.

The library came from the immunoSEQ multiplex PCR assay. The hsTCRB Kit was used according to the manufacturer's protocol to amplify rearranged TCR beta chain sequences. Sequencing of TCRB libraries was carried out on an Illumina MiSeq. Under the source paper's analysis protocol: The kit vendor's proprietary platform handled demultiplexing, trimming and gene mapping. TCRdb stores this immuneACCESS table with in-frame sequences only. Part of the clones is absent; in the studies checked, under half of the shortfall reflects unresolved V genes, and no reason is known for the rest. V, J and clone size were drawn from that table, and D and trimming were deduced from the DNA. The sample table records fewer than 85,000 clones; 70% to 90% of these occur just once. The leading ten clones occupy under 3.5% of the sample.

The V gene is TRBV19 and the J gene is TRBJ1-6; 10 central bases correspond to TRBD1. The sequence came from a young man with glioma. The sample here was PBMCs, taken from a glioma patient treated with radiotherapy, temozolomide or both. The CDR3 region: CASSRDRGSPLHF. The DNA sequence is TGTGCCAGTAGCCGGGACAGGGGTTCACCCCTCCACTTT.